The 30 T cell receptor beta chains below all came from one sample that was sequenced in a study of blood T cells in healthy people across ages. Alongside a J-beta primer mix, a sample-barcoded 5' primer served in a second PCR lasting about 7 to 12 cycles. In TCRdb, the 5' RACE reads were re-called with MiXCR into one record per CDR3 protein. The table includes about 840,000 distinct CDR3 sequences, 25% to 30% detected once. These data were also reused for a study on T cells of mothers and their children.

Sequencing was done on a sample of blood. These receptors originate from a woman aged 40 to 50 in good health.

At least ten counts were recorded for this clonotype. This rearrangement joins TRBV20-1 to TRBJ2-6, with 9 bases matching TRBD2. The germline gives CDR1 DFQATT, CDR2 SNEGSKA (reference sequence). With V trimmed by 6 bases and J by 1 base, 1 base remained unmatched. The CDR3 extends over 14 amino acids. The CDR3 DNA reads TGCAGTGCAAGCGGGGGGTCTGGGGCCAACGTCCTGACTTTC. It is translated as CSASGGSGANVLTF.

In its sample, this clonotype was seen a few times. The chain couples TRBV30 to TRBJ2-1; 8 bases line up with TRBD1. CDR3 size: 13 residues. V trimming: 7 bases; J trimming: 5 bases; junction bases outside the gene matches: 7. Germline V gene lookup returns CDR1 GTSNPN and CDR2 SVGIG (reference sequence). CDR3 region: CAYDRGGNNEQFF. DNA of the CDR3: TGTGCCTACGACAGGGGCGGGAACAATGAGCAGTTCTTC.

V usage is TRBV12-3 or TRBV12-4 and J usage is TRBJ2-1; 7 bases match TRBD2. The CDR3 length is 13 residues. Trimming at V came to 6 bases and at J to 6 bases, leaving 5 bases not matched to a gene. The CDR3 bases are TGTGCCAGCAGGCAGACGGGGGGCAATGAGCAGTTCTTC. Translated, it gives CASRQTGGNEQFF.

This clonotype was counted a few times. The chain recombines TRBV10-2 with TRBJ1-2, with a weak D call TRBD1 (5 bases). Germline V CDR1 and CDR2: WSHSY, SAAADI. The CDR3 is made up of 13 amino acids. Trimming took 6 bases from V and 4 from J, leaving 12 bases between them. CDR3 sequence reads: CASSRGTGYGYTF. The CDR3 DNA sequence: TGCGCCAGCAGCCGGGGCACAGGCTATGGCTACACCTTC.

The chain has TRBV2 and TRBJ2-4; D is undetermined. Germline lookup yields CDR1 SNHLY and CDR2 FYNNEI. Trimming stripped 1 base from V and 7 bases from J, with 11 bases between. The CDR3 is 14 residues long. The CDR3 sequence is CASSEGTAGNIQYF. The CDR3 DNA reads as TGTGCCAGCAGTGAAGGGACGGCCGGGAACATTCAGTACTTC.

This clonotype came up many times. The chain uses TRBV20-1 and TRBJ2-5; D uncertain. The germline V gene has CDR1 DFQATT and CDR2 SNEGSKA (reference sequence). This CDR3 contains 14 residues. V was pared by 3 bases and J by 5 bases, with 16 bases between. This CDR3 is CSARDPQAGETQYF. CDR3 coding DNA: TGCAGTGCTAGGGACCCCCAGGCCGGGGAGACCCAGTACTTC.

V usage is TRBV11-2 and J usage is TRBJ1-3; unclear D gene. The CDR3 covers 14 residues. V was trimmed by 2 bases and J by 0 bases, leaving 5 bases between them. The germline gives CDR1 SGHAT, CDR2 FQNNGV. The CDR3 loop reads CASSLRVSGNTIYF. The CDR3 DNA reads as TGTGCCAGCAGCTTACGGGTCTCTGGAAACACCATATATTTT. Full variable domain (rest looked up from reference TRBV11-2 and TRBJ1-3): EAGVAQSPRYKIIEKRQSVAFWCNPISGHATLYWYQQILGQGPKLLIQFQNNGVVDDSQLPKDRFSAERLKGVDSTLKIQPAKLEDSAVYLCASSLRVSGNTIYFGEGSWLTVV.

This clonotype was counted many times. The gene calls are TRBV18 and TRBJ1-2; D is uncertain. Germline loops: CDR1 KGHSH, CDR2 LQKENI. The CDR3 consists of 15 residues. The V and J ends lost 1 base and 6 bases respectively, with 15 bases between them. In DNA, the CDR3 is TGTGCCAGCTCACCACAAGGGTATCAGAGTGATGGCTACACCTTC. Translating it yields CASSPQGYQSDGYTF. Combining the CDR3 with reference TRBV18 and TRBJ1-2 gives the whole variable domain NAGVMQNPRHLVRRRGQEARLRCSPMKGHSHVYWYRQLPEEGLKFMVYLQKENIIDESGMPKERFSAEFPKEGPSILRIQQVVRGDSAAYFCASSPQGYQSDGYTFGSGTRLTVV.

This clonotype showed up just a few times. The rearrangement joins TRBV10-3 to TRBJ1-5; D not resolved. V lost 7 bases and J lost 3, with 10 bases in between. CDR1 ENHRY and CDR2 SYGVKD come from the germline V gene. This CDR3 comprises 13 residues. CDR3 sequence (DNA): TGTGCCATCAACCGGGAGGTCAATCAGCCCCAGCATTTT. Protein product: CAINREVNQPQHF.

Only a few counts were recorded for this clonotype. The rearrangement uses TRBV28 and TRBJ2-1, with D possibly being TRBD1 (6 bases). Germline CDR1 reads MDHEN; CDR2 reads SYDVKM. The V end lost 5 bases, the J end lost 5 bases, and 16 bases lay between the germline ends. CDR3 length: 15 residues. CDR3 bases: TGTGCCAGCAGTCCAAGACAGGTCGGGAACAATGAGCAGTTCTTC. It translates to CASSPRQVGNNEQFF.

This clonotype was detected a few times. This may stem from a read error, because a much larger clone lies one nucleotide away. V usage is TRBV7-9 and J usage is TRBJ2-7, with 8 bases identical to TRBD1. The V segment lost 2 bases and the J segment 5 bases; nucleotides outside the gene matches: 5. CDR3 length: 14 residues. Germline values: CDR1 SEHNR, CDR2 FQNEAQ (reference sequence). The CDR3 DNA reads as TGTGCCAGCAGCTTAAGGACAGGGACCGACGAGCAGTACTTC. Translating gives CASSLRTGTDEQYF.

A single count supports this clonotype. This may be a read error, as it is one base from a much larger clone. The chain joins TRBV5-1 to TRBJ2-7; D is uncertain. This CDR3 has 18 residues. The germline V gene encodes CDR1 SGHRS and CDR2 YFSETQ. The CDR3 sequence is CAGSPEGWVKASSYEQYF. The CDR3 region has the DNA TGCGCCGGCAGCCCGGAAGGTTGGGTTAAGGCGAGCTCCTACGAGCAGTACTTC.

The chain has TRBV3-1 and TRBJ2-3; D unresolved. V was pared by 1 base and J by 10 bases, with 6 bases between. CDR1 is LGHDT, CDR2 YNNKEL, per germline (reference sequence). The CDR3 extends over 11 amino acids. Here the CDR3 reads CASSQVNAQYF. In nucleotides, the CDR3 is TGTGCCAGCAGCCAAGTGAACGCGCAGTATTTT.

In its sample, this clonotype was seen many times. This chain uses TRBV9 with TRBJ1-2; perhaps TRBD1 as D (5 bases). Trimming shortened V by 0 bases and J by 4 bases, and 7 bases separated the two germline ends. This CDR3 has 13 residues. CDR1 is SGDLS, CDR2 YYNGEE, per germline. CDR3 protein: CASSVGQSYGYTF. CDR3 bases: TGTGCCAGCAGCGTAGGACAGAGCTATGGCTACACCTTC.

This clonotype turned up a few times. The chain recombines TRBV11-2 with TRBJ2-1; the D call may be TRBD1 or TRBD2 (5 bases each). The CDR3 is 13 amino acids. Germline assignment: CDR1 SGHAT and CDR2 FQNNGV. V was clipped by 0 bases and J by 9 bases, with 9 bases between them. The CDR3 bases are TGTGCCAGCAGCTTAGACCCAGGGACTGAGCAGTTCTTC. As protein: CASSLDPGTEQFF.

Points on this clonotype: The junction differs from germline at one of its ends, possibly a read error. The V call is TRBV6-1, the J call TRBJ1-2, with a weak D call TRBD1 (5 bases). The CDR3 spans 17 residues. Germline V lookup: CDR1 MNHNS, CDR2 SASEGT. In DNA form, the CDR3 reads TGTGCCAGCAGTGTCGACGGGACCAACCCGGACGGGAATGGCTACATCTTC. Its translation is CASSVDGTNPDGNGYIF.

This clonotype showed up just a few times. V gene TRBV4-2 combines with J gene TRBJ1-4; perhaps TRBD1 as D (6 bases). Germline V gene sequence: CDR1 LGHNA, CDR2 YNFKEQ. The CDR3 has 14 residues. V dropped 3 bases and J dropped 6 bases, with 11 bases sitting between them. CDR3 coding DNA: TGTGCCAGCAGCCAGGCCAGGGGAGATGAAAAACTGTTTTTT. It yields the protein CASSQARGDEKLFF.

This clonotype has a handful of counts. J is TRBJ1-2 and V is TRBV28; D is ambiguous. The CDR3 has 14 amino acids. V was shortened by 7 bases and J by 6 bases, with 18 bases between the two germline ends. Germline values: CDR1 MDHEN, CDR2 SYDVKM. The CDR3 DNA is TGTGCCAGCATCCACTCCGGGTCCGTGGATGGCTACACCTTC. Encoded protein: CASIHSGSVDGYTF.

This clonotype occurred many times. This chain links TRBV30 with TRBJ2-4; D not certain. Trimming left V 3 bases short and J 0 bases short, with 6 bases between. The CDR3 contains 13 residues. From germline, CDR1 is GTSNPN and CDR2 SVGIG (reference sequence). The CDR3 here is CAWRGLAKNIQYF. The CDR3 nucleotides are TGTGCCTGGAGGGGCTTAGCCAAAAACATTCAGTACTTC. The full variable domain, rest sourced from reference TRBV30 and TRBJ2-4, is SQTIHQWPATLVQPVGSPLSLECTVEGTSNPNLYWYRQAAGRGLQLLFYSVGIGQISSEVPQNLSASRPQDRQFILSSKKLLLSDSGFYLCAWRGLAKNIQYFGAGTRLSVL.

In the case of this clonotype: Possible read error: a much larger clone is one base away. The V call is TRBV7-2, the J call TRBJ2-5; D possibly corresponds to TRBD2 (7 bases). Trimming removed 6 bases at V and 0 bases at J, with 14 bases between. Germline loops: CDR1 SGHTA, CDR2 FQGNSA. The CDR3 covers 15 residues. CDR3 protein: CTSRGGAGNQETQYF. The CDR3 DNA is TGTACCAGCAGGGGGGGGGCAGGGAACCAAGAGACCCAGTACTTC.

This clonotype was seen at least ten times. The rearrangement joins TRBV7-2 to TRBJ1-6; 9 bases align to TRBD1. V dropped 8 bases and J dropped 7; count of bases not matched to a gene: 9. The V gene's germline CDR1 is SGHTA and CDR2 FQGNSA. The CDR3 has 15 amino acids. The DNA for the CDR3 is TGTGCCAGCTCACCTGGACAGGGGCAGAATTCACCCCTCCACTTT. This codes for CASSPGQGQNSPLHF. The variable domain in full, completed from reference TRBV7-2 and TRBJ1-6, reads GAGVSQSPSNKVTEKGKDVELRCDPISGHTALYWYRQSLGQGLEFLIYFQGNSAPDKSGLPSDRFSAERTGGSVSTLTIQRTQQEDSAVYLCASSPGQGQNSPLHFGNGTRLTVT.

Comment on this clonotype: This may arise from a read error, as a much more abundant clone is one base away. This chain links TRBV7-2 with TRBJ2-6, with TRBD2 as a possible D gene (6 bases). This CDR3 region has 15 residues. Germline V CDR1 and CDR2: SGHTA, FQGNSA. The CDR3: CVSRSSGAGANVLTF. The CDR3 DNA is TGTGTCAGCAGATCATCGGGGGCTGGGGCCAACGTCCTGACTTTC.

The V gene is TRBV20-1, the J gene TRBJ1-1; D is possibly TRBD1 (5 bases). The CDR3 totals 13 residues. Germline V gives CDR1 DFQATT, CDR2 SNEGSKA (reference sequence). Between the trimmed V and J ends, which lost 8 bases and 4 bases, there was a span of 17 bases. For the CDR3, the DNA is TGCAGTCCACCACCGGGGCGAAGCACTGAAGCTTTCTTT. It specifies CSPPPGRSTEAFF.

The rearrangement uses TRBV13 and TRBJ2-7; tentatively, D is TRBD1 (6 bases). Germline V gives CDR1 PRHDT, CDR2 FYEKMQ (reference sequence). Trimming cost V 5 bases and J 3 bases, with 14 bases left between them. This CDR3 has 14 residues. The CDR3 bases are TGTGCCAGCAGCCCAACCCGGGACAACTACGAGCAGTACTTC. It encodes CASSPTRDNYEQYF.

V gene TRBV6-6 combines with J gene TRBJ2-5, with 13 bases matching TRBD2. The CDR3 spans 17 residues. Trimming removed 5 bases from V and 5 bases from J; junction bases left unmatched: 11. Germline values: CDR1 MNHNY, CDR2 SVGAGI (reference sequence). CDR3 loop: CASSLLTSGGSQETQYF. CDR3 coding DNA: TGTGCCAGCAGTCTTCTGACTAGCGGGGGGTCGCAGGAGACCCAGTACTTC.

This chain connects TRBV5-1 to TRBJ2-3; a weak D match, TRBD2 (6 bases). Per the germline V gene, CDR1 is SGHRS and CDR2 is YFSETQ. This CDR3 is 16 amino acids long. The V and J ends lost 1 base and 3 bases respectively, with 15 bases between them. DNA for the CDR3: TGCGCCAGCAGCTTGAAACCGCGGGGAGATACAGATACGCAGTATTTT. Encoded protein: CASSLKPRGDTDTQYF.

The DNA of the CDR3 is TGTGCCAGCAGCCAAACTGCACTCGGTCAGCCCCAGCATTTT. Amino acids: CASSQTALGQPQHF. The J gene is TRBJ1-5, the V gene TRBV7-2; D is uncertain. This CDR3 spans 14 amino acids. The V end was cut by 5 bases, the J end by 6 bases, with 14 bases between. Germline V gene lookup returns CDR1 SGHTA and CDR2 FQGNSA.

The chain joins TRBV7-8 to TRBJ1-5, with D maybe TRBD1 (6 bases). Trimming shortened V by 2 bases and J by 2 bases, and 16 bases separated the two germline ends. The CDR3 is made up of 17 amino acids. Germline CDR1 SGHVS, CDR2 FQNEAQ. The chain's CDR3 is CASSLIQGTMGNQPQHF. The CDR3 DNA is TGTGCCAGCAGCTTAATACAGGGAACGATGGGCAATCAGCCCCAGCATTTT.

This clonotype was detected many times. This rearrangement joins TRBV7-9 to TRBJ1-2, with 8 nucleotides matching TRBD1. The CDR3 extends over 18 amino acids. V was clipped by 5 bases and J by 0 bases; unmatched bases: 14. Germline V gene lookup returns CDR1 SEHNR and CDR2 FQNEAQ (reference sequence). The CDR3 spells CASSVGGWGQDSNYGYTF. CDR3 sequence (DNA): TGTGCCAGCAGCGTTGGCGGGTGGGGACAGGATTCTAACTATGGCTACACCTTC.

At least ten counts were recorded for this clonotype. This chain joins TRBV19 and TRBJ2-7; 10 nucleotides align to TRBD1. The CDR3 runs 13 residues. The trim removed 7 bases at V and 3 bases at J, leaving 3 bases unmatched. Germline values: CDR1 LNHDA, CDR2 SQIVND (reference sequence). CDR3 sequence reads: CASTDRGNYEQYF. CDR3 nucleotide sequence: TGTGCCAGTACGGACAGGGGGAACTACGAGCAGTACTTC.